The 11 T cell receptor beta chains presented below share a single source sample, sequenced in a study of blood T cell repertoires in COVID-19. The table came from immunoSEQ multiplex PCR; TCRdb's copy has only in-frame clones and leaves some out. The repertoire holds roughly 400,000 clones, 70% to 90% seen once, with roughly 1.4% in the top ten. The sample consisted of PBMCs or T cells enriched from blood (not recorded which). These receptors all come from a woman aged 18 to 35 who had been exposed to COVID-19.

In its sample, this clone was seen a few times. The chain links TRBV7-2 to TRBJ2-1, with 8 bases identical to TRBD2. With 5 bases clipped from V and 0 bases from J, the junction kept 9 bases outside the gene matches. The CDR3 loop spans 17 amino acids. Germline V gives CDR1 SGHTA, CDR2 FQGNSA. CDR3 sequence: CASSIRPGLDSYNEQFF. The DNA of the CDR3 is TGTGCCAGCAGCATTCGACCGGGACTAGACTCCTACAATGAGCAGTTCTTC. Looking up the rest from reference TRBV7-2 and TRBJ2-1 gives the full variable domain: GAGVSQSPSNKVTEKGKDVELRCDPISGHTALYWYRQSLGQGLEFLIYFQGNSAPDKSGLPSDRFSAERTGGSVSTLTIQRTQQEDSAVYLCASSIRPGLDSYNEQFFGPGTRLTVL.

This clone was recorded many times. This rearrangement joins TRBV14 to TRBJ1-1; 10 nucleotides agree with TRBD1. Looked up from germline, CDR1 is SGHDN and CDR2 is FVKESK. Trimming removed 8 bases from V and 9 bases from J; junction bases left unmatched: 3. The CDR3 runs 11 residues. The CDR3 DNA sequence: TGTGCCAGCGAGGACAGGGGGAAAGCTTTCTTT. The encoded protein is CASEDRGKAFF.

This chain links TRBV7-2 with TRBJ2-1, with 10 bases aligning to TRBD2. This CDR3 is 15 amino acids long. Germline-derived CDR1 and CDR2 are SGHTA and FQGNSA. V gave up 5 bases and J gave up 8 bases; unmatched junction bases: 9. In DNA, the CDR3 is TGTGCCAGCAGCCCCACAATAGCGGGAGGTCATGAGCAGTTCTTC. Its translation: CASSPTIAGGHEQFF.

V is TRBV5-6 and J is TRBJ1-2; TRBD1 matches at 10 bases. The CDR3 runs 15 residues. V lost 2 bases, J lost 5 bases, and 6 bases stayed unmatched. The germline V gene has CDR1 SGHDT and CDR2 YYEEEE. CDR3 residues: CASSLGQGGMYGYTF. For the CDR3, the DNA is TGTGCCAGCAGCTTAGGACAGGGGGGGATGTATGGCTACACCTTC. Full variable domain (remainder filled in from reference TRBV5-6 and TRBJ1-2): DAGVTQSPTHLIKTRGQQVTLRCSPKSGHDTVSWYQQALGQGPQFIFQYYEEEERQRGNFPDRFSGHQFPNYSSELNVNALLLGDSALYLCASSLGQGGMYGYTFGSGTRLTVV.

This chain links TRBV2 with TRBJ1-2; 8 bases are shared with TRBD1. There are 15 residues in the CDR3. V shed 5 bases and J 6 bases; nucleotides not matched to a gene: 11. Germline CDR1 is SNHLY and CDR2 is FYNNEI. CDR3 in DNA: TGTGCCAGCAGTTTATCGCCAGGGGGCGCGAATGGCTACACCTTC. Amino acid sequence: CASSLSPGGANGYTF.

The CDR3, as DNA: TGTGCTAGTGGTTTATTGAAACGAGTCTACGAGCAGTACTTC. Its protein product is CASGLLKRVYEQYF. The J gene is TRBJ2-7, the V gene TRBV12-5; D ambiguous. Trimming cost V 3 bases and J 3 bases, with 12 bases left between them. Germline CDR1 reads LGHNT; CDR2 reads FRNRAP. The CDR3 contains 14 residues.

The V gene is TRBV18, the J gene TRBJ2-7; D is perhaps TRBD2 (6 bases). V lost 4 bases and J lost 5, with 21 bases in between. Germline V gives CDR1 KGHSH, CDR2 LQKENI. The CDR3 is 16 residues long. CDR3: CASSLEWGGNFDEQYF. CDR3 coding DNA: TGTGCCAGCTCACTTGAGTGGGGAGGTAACTTCGACGAGCAGTACTTC.

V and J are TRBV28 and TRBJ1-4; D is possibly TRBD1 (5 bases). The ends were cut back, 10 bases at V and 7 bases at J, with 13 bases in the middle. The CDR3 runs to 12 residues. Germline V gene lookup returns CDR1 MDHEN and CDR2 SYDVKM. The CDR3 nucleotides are TGTGCCACCGCGGCGGGACCTGAAAAACTGTTTTTT. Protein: CATAAGPEKLFF.

The CDR3 loop reads CMVGDQPQHF. DNA of the CDR3: TGCATGGTAGGGGATCAGCCCCAGCATTTT. This rearrangement joins TRBV20-1 to TRBJ1-5; a weak D match, TRBD1 (5 bases). Germline-derived CDR1 and CDR2 are DFQATT and SNEGSKA (reference sequence). CDR3 length equals 10 residues.

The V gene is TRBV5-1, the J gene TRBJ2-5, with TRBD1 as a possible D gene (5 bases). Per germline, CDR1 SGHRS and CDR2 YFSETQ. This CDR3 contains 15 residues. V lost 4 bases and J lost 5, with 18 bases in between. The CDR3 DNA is TGCGCCAGCAGCAGAACAGGCGTCCGAGAGGAGACCCAGTACTTC. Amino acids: CASSRTGVREETQYF.

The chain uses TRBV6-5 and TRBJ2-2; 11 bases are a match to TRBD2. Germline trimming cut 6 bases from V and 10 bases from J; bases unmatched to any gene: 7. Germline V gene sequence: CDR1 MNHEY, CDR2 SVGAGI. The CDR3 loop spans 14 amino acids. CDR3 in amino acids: CASSPLAGVEELFF. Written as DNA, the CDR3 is TGTGCCAGCAGCCCACTAGCGGGGGTGGAGGAGCTGTTTTTT.